Shown below are 8 T cell receptor beta chains from a single sample sequenced in a study of T cells in Graves' hyperthyroidism and ophthalmopathy. Amplification targeted TCR beta CDR3 regions from RNA transcripts. The HTBI set primed first-round TCR CDR3 RT-PCR. TCRdb analysed the multiplex PCR reads with MiXCR anew, one entry per CDR3 protein. Of 600,000 to 700,000 distinct CDR3 sequences in the sample, nearly 45% were seen once. Sequenced material: peripheral blood or thyroid tissue (not recorded which). The receptor source for this set is an adult man with Graves' disease, either hyperthyroidism or ophthalmopathy (not recorded which).

The chain carries TRBV20-1 and TRBJ2-7; 7 nucleotides agree with TRBD2. Per germline, CDR1 DFQATT and CDR2 SNEGSKA (reference sequence). The CDR3 sequence is 14 residues long. V lost 0 bases to trimming and J lost 4 bases; unmatched junction nucleotides: 6. This CDR3 reads CSARDYSGKYEQYF. CDR3 coding DNA: TGCAGTGCTAGAGATTACAGCGGGAAGTACGAGCAGTACTTC.

The genes are TRBV7-2 and TRBJ2-5; D perhaps matches TRBD1 (6 bases). The V gene lost 5 bases and the J gene lost 3 bases, with 10 bases spanning the gap. The CDR3 has 13 amino acids. Germline V CDR1 and CDR2: SGHTA, FQGNSA. The CDR3 protein is CASSQGSKETQYF. CDR3 bases: TGTGCCAGCAGCCAGGGGTCTAAAGAGACCCAGTACTTC. Full variable domain (remainder filled in from reference TRBV7-2 and TRBJ2-5): GAGVSQSPSNKVTEKGKDVELRCDPISGHTALYWYRQSLGQGLEFLIYFQGNSAPDKSGLPSDRFSAERTGGSVSTLTIQRTQQEDSAVYLCASSQGSKETQYFGPGTRLLVL.

V and J are TRBV14 and TRBJ2-2; possibly TRBD2 for D (5 bases). Germline assignment: CDR1 SGHDN and CDR2 FVKESK. The V end was cut by 0 bases, the J end by 6 bases, with 14 bases between. The CDR3 totals 16 residues. CDR3 nucleotide sequence: TGTGCCAGCAGCCAAGATCCGGGGATGAGGGCCGGGGAGCTGTTTTTT. Amino acid sequence: CASSQDPGMRAGELFF. Full variable domain (rest looked up from reference TRBV14 and TRBJ2-2): EAGVTQFPSHSVIEKGQTVTLRCDPISGHDNLYWYRRVMGKEIKFLLHFVKESKQDESGMPNNRFLAERTGGTYSTLKVQPAELEDSGVYFCASSQDPGMRAGELFFGEGSRLTVL.

The chain has TRBV5-1 and TRBJ1-1; D might be TRBD1 (5 bases). V was clipped by 4 bases and J by 2 bases, with 12 bases between them. The CDR3 is 14 residues long. Germline-derived CDR1 and CDR2 are SGHRS and YFSETQ. The CDR3 loop is CASSPGWGNTEAFF. In DNA, the CDR3 is TGCGCCAGCAGCCCAGGATGGGGCAACACTGAAGCTTTCTTT.

This clonotype was observed a handful of times. The rearrangement joins TRBV20-1 to TRBJ2-7; D might be TRBD1 (6 bases). The CDR3 is 14 residues long. The V end lost 6 bases, the J end lost 5 bases, and 20 bases lay between the germline ends. CDR1 DFQATT and CDR2 SNEGSKA come from the germline V gene (reference sequence). The CDR3 bases are TGCAGTGCCAAGCGAAGGGGGTGGCCGGACGAGCAGTACTTC. Encoded protein: CSAKRRGWPDEQYF.

The chain couples TRBV10-3 to TRBJ2-5; 8 bases map to TRBD2. The DNA end is a closer match to TRBJ2-1, so the J assignment may be wrong. The CDR3 is 14 amino acids. Looked up from germline, CDR1 is ENHRY and CDR2 is SYGVKD. The CDR3 here is CAIGGLGGRYEQFF. The CDR3 bases are TGTGCCATCGGAGGGTTAGGCGGGAGGTATGAGCAGTTCTTC.

This clonotype was counted at least ten times. This rearrangement joins TRBV5-1 to TRBJ1-2; a possible D gene is TRBD1 (5 bases). The CDR3 covers 14 residues. CDR1 and CDR2 from the germline V gene are SGHRS and YFSETQ. V dropped 6 bases and J dropped 8 bases, with 20 bases sitting between them. The DNA of the CDR3 is TGCGCCAGCACCCCGGGAGACGGGACTCGCGGCTACACCTTC. Its translation is CASTPGDGTRGYTF.

As for this clonotype: At one of its ends the junction is not consistent with the germline gene, which may arise from a read error. This chain links TRBV7-6 with TRBJ1-1; tentatively, D is TRBD1 (5 bases). Germline lookup yields CDR1 SGHVS and CDR2 FNYEAQ. The CDR3 is 16 amino acids. This CDR3 is CASRPDLQGLGVRAFF. CDR3 bases: TGCGCCAGCAGACCAGACCTGCAGGGATTAGGCGTGAGAGCTTTCTTT.